This record concerns one TCR beta chain sequence. This specimen comes from a study of blood T cell repertoires in COVID-19. Study details: Specimens from acute and convalescent COVID-19 originated in the United States, Italy and Spain. The cDNA or gDNA used as material had been derived from T cells, B-cell-depleted T cells, or PBMCs.

The ends were cut back, 2 bases at V and 2 bases at J, with 8 bases in the middle. Germline assignment: CDR1 MNHNY and CDR2 SVGAGI (reference sequence). This CDR3 has 14 amino acids. How the authors handled the data: Estimates of nucleated cell counts were drawn from the amplification of reference gene primers. Only in-frame clones appear in the TCRdb table, and some are missing; sequencing was by immunoSEQ multiplex PCR. That table furnishes V, J and clone size, whereas the DNA furnished D and trimming. Of 150,000 to 200,000 clones in the sample, approximately 86% were seen once. This chain uses TRBV6-6 with TRBJ2-3; the D gene is possibly TRBD1 (5 bases). The sample comprised peripheral blood. The origin of this receptor is a man between 65 and 80 years old with acute or convalescent COVID-19. This chain's CDR3 is CASSYPGYTDTQYF. CDR3 sequence (DNA): TGTGCCAGCAGTTACCCAGGGTACACAGATACGCAGTATTTT.